Below, 20 T cell receptor beta chains from the same sample are listed, as sequenced in a study of blood T cells in healthy people across ages. Sample-barcoded 5' priming and a J-beta primer mix drove a second PCR of about 7 to 12 cycles. From the 5' RACE reads, TCRdb called clonotypes with MiXCR, one entry per CDR3 protein. The data hold about 1.5 million distinct CDR3 sequences, with roughly 45% observed a single time. The specimen sequenced was blood. The receptors originated from a woman aged 18-29 years in good health.

This rearrangement joins TRBV10-3 to TRBJ2-3; 8 positions match TRBD1. V shed 6 bases, J shed 5 bases, and the junction held 10 bases outside the gene matches. The germline V gene encodes CDR1 ENHRY and CDR2 SYGVKD. CDR3 length: 15 residues. DNA of the CDR3: TGTGCCATCAGGAAGTCAGAACAGGGGGGAGATACGCAGTATTTT. Protein: CAIRKSEQGGDTQYF.

A word on this clonotype: A read error may account for a junction end that differs from germline. This chain joins TRBV27 and TRBJ2-7; maybe TRBD1 (6 bases). The CDR3 sequence is 14 residues long. Germline CDR1 is MNHEY and CDR2 is SMNVEV (reference sequence). CDR3 region: CAGSWGPGTYEQYF. The CDR3 DNA follows: TGTGCCGGCAGTTGGGGGCCGGGTACCTACGAGCAGTACTTC.

Only a few counts were recorded for this clonotype. The V call is TRBV11-2, the J call TRBJ2-1; 9 bases agree with TRBD1. Germline V lookup: CDR1 SGHAT, CDR2 FQNNGV. The CDR3 is 15 amino acids. The trim removed 0 bases at V and 8 bases at J, leaving 5 bases unmatched. CDR3 in DNA: TGTGCCAGCAGCTTAGAGGGGACAGGGACAGATGAGCAGTTCTTC. Protein product: CASSLEGTGTDEQFF.

V and J are TRBV10-3 and TRBJ1-1; D call uncertain. V was trimmed by 6 bases and J by 1 base, leaving 9 bases between them. The CDR3 extends over 13 amino acids. Germline values: CDR1 ENHRY, CDR2 SYGVKD. This CDR3 is CAIRNKANTEAFF. For the CDR3, the DNA is TGTGCCATCAGAAATAAGGCGAACACTGAAGCTTTCTTT.

This clonotype was counted only a few times. This sequence joins TRBV12-3 or TRBV12-4 and TRBJ2-3; TRBD2 matches at 9 bases. The CDR3 sequence is 17 residues long. V lost 4 bases to trimming and J lost 3 bases; unmatched junction nucleotides: 11. For the CDR3, the DNA is TGTGCCAGCAGTTCCGTACGAGCGGGGGGACGGACAGATACGCAGTATTTT. Translating it yields CASSSVRAGGRTDTQYF.

The gene calls are TRBV5-1 and TRBJ2-3; 7 bases match TRBD2. The CDR3 spans 16 residues. The germline V gene encodes CDR1 SGHRS and CDR2 YFSETQ. After removal of 4 bases from V and 5 bases from J, the junction contained 13 bases not matched to a gene. Written as DNA, the CDR3 is TGCGCCAGCAGCCCCGGTAGAGCGGGAATTGTAGATACGCAGTATTTT. Translating it yields CASSPGRAGIVDTQYF.

V and J are TRBV20-1 and TRBJ1-5; D is unresolved. V lost 0 bases to trimming and J lost 7 bases, with 16 bases between them. This CDR3 spans 15 amino acids. Germline V gene data show CDR1 as DFQATT and CDR2 as SNEGSKA (reference sequence). CDR3: CSARETGPVIQPQHF. The CDR3 region has the DNA TGCAGTGCTAGAGAGACGGGCCCGGTCATCCAGCCCCAGCATTTT.

This chain uses TRBV7-7 with TRBJ2-3; 9 bases fit TRBD1. Germline values: CDR1 SSHAT, CDR2 FNYEAQ (reference sequence). Trimming took 5 bases from V and 2 from J; bases not matched to a gene: 14. The CDR3 is made up of 18 amino acids. Written as DNA, the CDR3 is TGTGCCAGCAGCCCCGGACAGGGGCCACCCAGTTCCACAGATACGCAGTATTTT. This gives the protein CASSPGQGPPSSTDTQYF.

This clonotype was seen repeatedly, ten times or more. V and J are TRBV6-6 and TRBJ2-1; D gene uncertain. The CDR3 runs to 14 residues. V lost 8 bases and J lost 2, with 13 bases in between. Germline lookup yields CDR1 MNHNY and CDR2 SVGAGI (reference sequence). CDR3 protein: CASALTETYNEQFF. The CDR3 nucleotides read TGTGCCAGCGCCCTTACTGAGACCTACAATGAGCAGTTCTTC.

V and J are TRBV2 and TRBJ2-1; D is perhaps TRBD2 (7 bases). The CDR3 consists of 14 residues. The germline V gene encodes CDR1 SNHLY and CDR2 FYNNEI. The V and J ends lost 6 bases and 7 bases respectively, with 16 bases between them. The CDR3 coding sequence is TGTGCCAGCAGGATAGGGGGGGGGTGGAATGAGCAGTTCTTC. This codes for CASRIGGGWNEQFF. Complete variable domain (other parts from reference TRBV2 and TRBJ2-1): EPEVTQTPSHQVTQMGQEVILRCVPISNHLYFYWYRQILGQKVEFLVSFYNNEISEKSEIFDDQFSVERPDGSNFTLKIRSTKLEDSAMYFCASRIGGGWNEQFFGPGTRLTVL.

This clonotype appeared a few times. The J gene is TRBJ1-1, the V gene TRBV29-1; D gene uncertain. V lost 7 bases, J lost 7 bases, and 13 bases lay in between. From germline, CDR1 is SQVTM and CDR2 ANQGSEA. The CDR3 runs 11 residues. CDR3 coding DNA: TGCAGCGCCTCACCCGCGAGTGAAGCTTTCTTT. Translated, it gives CSASPASEAFF.

This clonotype was counted only a few times. CDR3 protein: CSVGTGVTQYF. Written as DNA, the CDR3 is TGCAGCGTGGGGACTGGTGTTACGCAGTATTTT. This chain links TRBV29-1 with TRBJ2-3; possible D gene TRBD2, 6 bases. CDR1 and CDR2 from the germline V gene are SQVTM and ANQGSEA. There are 11 residues in the CDR3. V lost 6 bases and J 8 bases, leaving 12 bases between the germline ends.

Only a few counts were recorded for this clonotype. The chain combines TRBV4-1 with TRBJ2-1; 9 nucleotides align to TRBD2. Germline lookup yields CDR1 MGHRA and CDR2 YSYEKL. The V gene end was trimmed by 3 bases and the J gene end by 6 bases; junction bases not matched to a gene: 12. The CDR3 loop spans 17 amino acids. CDR3: CASSQASGATRGNEQFF. Here the CDR3 DNA reads TGCGCCAGCAGCCAGGCTAGCGGGGCTACCCGGGGCAATGAGCAGTTCTTC.

In this sample, this clonotype turned up a few times. The chain links TRBV10-2 to TRBJ2-1; 12 positions match TRBD2. CDR3 length equals 18 residues. CDR1 and CDR2 (germline): WSHSY, SAAADI. With V trimmed by 3 bases and J by 4 bases, 10 bases remained unmatched. The CDR3 nucleotides read TGCGCCAGCAGTGAAGGGCTAGCGGGGGGGATGACATACAATGAGCAGTTCTTC. Encoded protein: CASSEGLAGGMTYNEQFF.

The V gene is TRBV27, the J gene TRBJ2-4; possibly TRBD2 for D (6 bases). The last part of the DNA fits TRBJ2-7 better; the J call may be wrong. The CDR3 consists of 16 residues. The germline CDR1 and CDR2 sequences are MNHEY and SMNVEV (reference sequence). Written as DNA, the CDR3 is TGTGCCAGCAGCCCTACGATGGGAGGATTATCCTACGAGCAGTACTTC. Translated, it gives CASSPTMGGLSYEQYF.

CDR3 bases: TGTGCCAGCAGCCGAGCTTCTAGCGGGAGCTCCTACAATGAGCAGTTCTTC. Translated: CASSRASSGSSYNEQFF. The gene calls are TRBV7-2 and TRBJ2-1, with 10 bases fitting TRBD2. V lost 5 bases to trimming and J lost 0 bases; unmatched junction nucleotides: 7. CDR3 length equals 17 residues. Germline assignment: CDR1 SGHTA and CDR2 FQGNSA.

This chain connects TRBV9 to TRBJ1-2; 8 bases are shared with TRBD1. The CDR3 sequence is 13 residues long. V lost 4 bases, J lost 8 bases, and 7 bases stayed unmatched. Per germline, CDR1 SGDLS and CDR2 YYNGEE. The CDR3 nucleotides read TGTGCCAGCAGCACCGGACAGGGTCAAGGCTACACCTTC. This gives the protein CASSTGQGQGYTF.

This clonotype was picked up a small number of times. The CDR3 DNA follows: TGTGCCAGCAGCTTAGTGGGCGGATTAGGGGCAGATACGCAGTATTTT. Residues: CASSLVGGLGADTQYF. The genes are TRBV7-2 and TRBJ2-3; D may be TRBD1 (5 bases). The germline V gene has CDR1 SGHTA and CDR2 FQGNSA. This CDR3 is built from 16 residues. V was pared by 1 base and J by 4 bases, with 15 bases between.

This sequence joins TRBV5-1 and TRBJ2-1; 10 nucleotides line up with TRBD1. There are 14 residues in the CDR3. Germline V gene sequence: CDR1 SGHRS, CDR2 YFSETQ. V lost 4 bases and J lost 5; bases outside the gene matches: 3. The CDR3 nucleotides read TGCGCCAGCAGCAAAGGGACAGGGGACAATGAGCAGTTCTTC. Its translation is CASSKGTGDNEQFF. Variable domain in full (rest from reference TRBV5-1 and TRBJ2-1): KAGVTQTPRYLIKTRGQQVTLSCSPISGHRSVSWYQQTPGQGLQFLFEYFSETQRNKGNFPGRFSGRQFSNSRSEMNVSTLELGDSALYLCASSKGTGDNEQFFGPGTRLTVL.

As regards this clonotype: The junction departs from germline at one end; a sequencing error may be responsible. The V and J genes are TRBV11-2 and TRBJ2-7, with 9 bases matching TRBD1. This CDR3 comprises 14 residues. Germline V lookup: CDR1 SGHAT, CDR2 FQNNGV. The DNA for the CDR3 is TGTGCCGGCAGCCTATGGACAGGGGCCCACGAGCAGTACTTC. It specifies CAGSLWTGAHEQYF.